The rows below give T cell receptor beta chains drawn from one sample of a study of T cell responses to AZD1222 COVID-19 vaccine. Sequencing used immunoSEQ multiplex PCR; TCRdb keeps in-frame clones, though not all of them. The data show around 150,000 clones, 92% seen once. Material: peripheral blood, obtained 28 days after the second AZD1222 dose. All receptors derive from an adult who received the AZD1222 COVID-19 vaccine. Each CDR3 is given with its conserved first and last residue. Each record gives: clone size, D gene, J gene, V gene, CDR3 DNA, CDR3 protein. D genes are given only for firm matches. Size is stated for part of the rows, as once, few or many counts, or as a class when the clone is expanded.

>.|TRBD1|TRBJ1-5|TRBV27
TGTGCCAGCAGACGCTTGACAGGGTCTCAGCCCCAGCATTTT
CASRRLTGSQPQHF
>few|TRBD2|TRBJ2-3|TRBV27
TGTGCCAGCAGTTTCCTCCGGGAGGGCACAGATACGCAGTATTTT
CASSFLREGTDTQYF
>.|.|TRBJ1-2|TRBV5-8
TGTGCCAGCAGCTTAGGTCTTTTACATGGCTACACCTTC
CASSLGLLHGYTF
>.|.|TRBJ2-7|TRBV11-2
TGTGCCAGCAGTTCACAATCCGGTGGCTACGAGCAGTACTTC
CASSSQSGGYEQYF
>.|.|TRBJ2-1|TRBV11-2
TGTGCCAGCAGCTTATCCTCCAATGAGCAGTTCTTC
CASSLSSNEQFF
>once|.|TRBJ1-6|TRBV10-3
TGTGCCATCAGTGAAGGGACGAATTCACCCCTCCACTTT
CAISEGTNSPLHF
>.|TRBD2|TRBJ2-7|TRBV5-4
TGTGCCAGCCGGGGACTAGCGGACGAGCAGTACTTC
CASRGLADEQYF
>.|.|TRBJ1-6|TRBV9
TGTGCCAGCAGCGTAGGGGCAGGGGAATATAATTCACCCCTCCACTTT
CASSVGAGEYNSPLHF
>.|.|TRBJ1-1|TRBV6-6
TGTGCCAGCAGTTACTCGATGGGCAGTGAAGCTTTCTTT
CASSYSMGSEAFF
>once|.|TRBJ1-4|TRBV29-1
TGCAGCGCTGCCACAGGGAACTCTAATGAAAAACTGTTTTTT
CSAATGNSNEKLFF
>.|.|TRBJ2-7|TRBV15
TGTGCCACCAGCAGCCCGCCCGGCTCCTACGAGCAGTACTTC
CATSSPPGSYEQYF
>few|TRBD2|TRBJ2-1|TRBV7-9
TGTGCCAGCAGCTTAAAGATCAGACTAGCGGGAGTAACCAATGAGCAGTTCTTC
CASSLKIRLAGVTNEQFF
>.|TRBD1|TRBJ2-2|TRBV7-2
TGTGCCAGCAGCTTAAAAGGACAGGGAAGGTTGACCGGGGAGCTGTTTTTT
CASSLKGQGRLTGELFF
>.|TRBD1|TRBJ2-7|TRBV19
TGTGCCAGTAGTACCGCGTCCGGGACAGGAAGGATCGAGCAGTACTTC
CASSTASGTGRIEQYF
>.|TRBD2|TRBJ2-2|TRBV4-1
TGCGCCAGCAGCCAAGGTCTGGGAGGGCCCACCGGGGAGCTGTTTTTT
CASSQGLGGPTGELFF
>.|.|TRBJ2-1|TRBV5-1
TGCGCCAGCTCGGGGCAGCCCGACGGCAATGAGCAGTTCTTC
CASSGQPDGNEQFF
>.|.|TRBJ2-7|TRBV12-3/TRBV12-4
TGTGCCAGCAGTTTTAGCCACGAGCAGTACTTC
CASSFSHEQYF
>.|.|TRBJ1-5|TRBV7-9
TGTGCCAGCAGCTTGACAGCTAGCAATCAGCCCCAGCATTTT
CASSLTASNQPQHF
>.|.|TRBJ2-5|TRBV7-9
TGTGCCAGCAGCATAACAGGATACCAAGAGACCCAGTACTTC
CASSITGYQETQYF
>.|TRBD1|TRBJ2-1|TRBV2
TGTGCCAGCAATCGGGGACAGGGCGGGAATGAGCAGTTCTTC
CASNRGQGGNEQFF
>.|.|TRBJ2-7|TRBV7-2
TGTGCCAGCAGCCTCGGGGGGCGGGTGCCGTCGTTTAAGTACTTC
CASSLGGRVPSFKYF
>.|TRBD2|TRBJ2-5|TRBV13
TGTGCCAGCAGCTTAGGCCGGGGGGTTCAAGAGACCCAGTACTTC
CASSLGRGVQETQYF
>.|.|TRBJ1-5|TRBV7-8
TGTGCCAGCAGCCTCAGGGCCAACCAGCCCCAGCATTTT
CASSLRANQPQHF
>.|.|TRBJ2-3|TRBV20-1
TGCAGTGTACAGGGAACAGATACGCAGTATTTT
CSVQGTDTQYF
>.|TRBD1|TRBJ2-7|TRBV15
TGTGCCACCAGCAGAGAGAGACAGGGTGGGTACGAGCAGTACTTC
CATSRERQGGYEQYF
>.|.|TRBJ2-7|TRBV29-1
TGCAGCGTTGCGAGGGGCTCCTACGAGCAGTACTTC
CSVARGSYEQYF
>.|.|TRBJ2-7|TRBV6-1
TGTGCCAGCAGTGAACAGCTGGAGGGACAGAGCTACGAGCAGTACTTC
CASSEQLEGQSYEQYF
>few|.|TRBJ2-7|TRBV3-1/TRBV3-2
TGTGCCAGCAGCCCAGGTTGGGCTAGCAGGACCTACGAGCAGTACTTC
CASSPGWASRTYEQYF
>.|.|TRBJ1-6|TRBV21-1
TGTGCCAGCAGCCCACCGGGACAGCCGGCGAGGAATTCACCCCTCCACTTT
CASSPPGQPARNSPLHF
>once|TRBD2|TRBJ2-1|TRBV4-1
TGCGCCAGCAGCCAAGACAGAAGCTTAATAGCGGGAGGGGGGGGCTGGCAGTTCTTC
CASSQDRSLIAGGGGWQFF
>.|.|TRBJ1-5|TRBV27
TGTGCCAGCAGTTTACTGCCCGGGTCCCCCAATCAGCCCCAGCATTTT
CASSLLPGSPNQPQHF
>.|.|TRBJ2-2|TRBV5-1
TGCGCCAGCAGCTTGGTGTCAGCTCAACAGAACACCGGGGAGCTGTTTTTT
CASSLVSAQQNTGELFF
>.|.|TRBJ2-6|TRBV24-1
TGTGCCACCAGTGGGAGCTCTGGGGCCAACGTCCTGACTTTC
CATSGSSGANVLTF
>.|TRBD2|TRBJ2-3|TRBV9
TGTGCCAGCAGCGGTTCCAGCGGGAGAATGGATACGCAGTATTTT
CASSGSSGRMDTQYF
>.|.|TRBJ1-6|TRBV11-3
TGTGCCAGCAGCTCAGGACAGAATTCACCCCTCCACTTT
CASSSGQNSPLHF
>.|.|TRBJ1-6|TRBV23-1
TGCGCCACCACACTCGGTTACTCCTATAATTCACCCCTCCACTTT
CATTLGYSYNSPLHF
>.|.|TRBJ2-2|TRBV12-2
TGTGCAAGTCGCTTAGTTGCTAGCGGGAGGCGTGGCGGGGAGCTGTTTTTT
CASRLVASGRRGGELFF
>.|TRBD2|TRBJ2-7|TRBV7-8
TGTGCCAGCAGCTTCAGACCCATCACTAAGCTAGCGGGAGTTTCCTACGAGCAGTACTTC
CASSFRPITKLAGVSYEQYF
>.|.|TRBJ2-1|TRBV7-9
TGTGCCAGCAGCTTAGGTTTCCGCTATAGCCGGGACCAACCCAATGAGCAGTTCTTC
CASSLGFRYSRDQPNEQFF
>.|.|TRBJ2-1|TRBV7-8
TGTGCCAGCAGCTTAGACAGAGCCTCCTACAATGAGCAGTTCTTC
CASSLDRASYNEQFF
>once|TRBD2|TRBJ2-3|TRBV5-1
TGCGCCAGCAGCTCGACTAGCGGGATAGATGGTGGCTCAGATACGCAGTATTTT
CASSSTSGIDGGSDTQYF
>.|TRBD2|TRBJ2-7|TRBV10-3
TGTGCCATCAGGGCCGGGACTAGCGGGAACTACGAGCAGTACTTC
CAIRAGTSGNYEQYF
>.|.|TRBJ2-7|TRBV15
TGTGCCACCAGCAGGGTTACAGGGTCCTACGAGCAGTACTTC
CATSRVTGSYEQYF
>.|TRBD1|TRBJ1-2|TRBV6-2/TRBV6-3
TGTGCCAGCAGTCTGGGACAGCTTCCCGTCTCGGGCTACACCTTC
CASSLGQLPVSGYTF
>.|.|TRBJ2-3|TRBV24-1
TGTGCCACCAGTGACCTGGAGCTTGGATTTTTGTCCGATACGCAGTATTTT
CATSDLELGFLSDTQYF